The 17 T cell receptor beta chains in this list originate from one sample, sequenced in a study of T-cell reconstitution after alpha-beta-depleted transplantation in children. Library preparation (for TCRbeta) was performed with unique molecular identifiers. MiXCR, run by TCRdb on the PCR reads, gives a single entry per CDR3 protein. The table has 250,000 to 300,000 distinct CDR3 sequences, approximately 7.3% seen once; the top ten hold over 7.5%. For these TCRs, the target antigens are not known. Findings of the study overall: Newly produced T cells mostly accounted for T-cell counts and diversity one year post-transplant.

The sample consisted of peripheral blood, taken 360 days after TCRalphabeta/CD19-depleted stem cell transplant. These receptors all stem from a female patient aged 2-10 years who had a stem cell transplant for Fanconi anemia, so the T cells may come from the graft donor.

This clonotype was detected ten times or more. The chain employs TRBV20-1 and TRBJ2-4; D is unresolved. With 3 bases removed from V and 4 bases from J, the gap between germline ends came to 10 bases. CDR1 DFQATT and CDR2 SNEGSKA come from the germline V gene (reference sequence). CDR3 length equals 13 residues. The chain's CDR3 is CSASLAYKNIQYF. The CDR3 region has the DNA TGCAGTGCTAGTTTAGCATATAAAAACATTCAGTACTTC.

This clonotype came up many times. The CDR3 spells CASSFGLWSSYEQYF. The CDR3 DNA is TGTGCCAGCAGTTTCGGACTCTGGAGCTCCTACGAGCAGTACTTC. V is TRBV12-3 or TRBV12-4 and J is TRBJ2-7; possibly TRBD2 for D (5 bases). V lost 3 bases and J 0 bases, leaving 12 bases between the germline ends. The CDR3 totals 15 residues.

This clonotype was counted ten times or more. This chain links TRBV7-2 with TRBJ2-1, with a possible D match to TRBD1 (6 bases). There are 14 residues in the CDR3. The germline V gene encodes CDR1 SGHTA and CDR2 FQGNSA. Trimming shortened V by 6 bases and J by 7 bases, and 16 bases separated the two germline ends. The CDR3 spells CASRADRFWNEQFF. DNA for the CDR3: TGTGCCAGCAGGGCCGACAGGTTCTGGAATGAGCAGTTCTTC. Filled out from reference TRBV7-2 and TRBJ2-1, the complete variable domain reads GAGVSQSPSNKVTEKGKDVELRCDPISGHTALYWYRQSLGQGLEFLIYFQGNSAPDKSGLPSDRFSAERTGGSVSTLTIQRTQQEDSAVYLCASRADRFWNEQFFGPGTRLTVL.

The table lists this clonotype with a few counts. V gene TRBV4-1 combines with J gene TRBJ2-7, with 7 bases that match TRBD1. CDR1 is MGHRA, CDR2 YSYEKL, per germline. V lost 3 bases, J lost 3 bases, and 11 bases stayed unmatched. There are 16 residues in the CDR3. CDR3 loop: CASSQADGQVFYEQYF. CDR3 bases: TGCGCCAGCAGCCAGGCAGATGGACAGGTTTTCTACGAGCAGTACTTC.

At least ten counts were recorded for this clonotype. The chain recombines TRBV5-6 with TRBJ2-1, with 9 bases fitting TRBD1. The CDR3 covers 14 residues. V shed 4 bases, J shed 10 bases, and the junction held 9 bases outside the gene matches. The V gene's germline CDR1 is SGHDT and CDR2 YYEEEE. The CDR3 coding sequence is TGTGCCAGCAGCATTGTGGGGGACAGGGTCGAGCAGTTCTTC. Amino acid sequence: CASSIVGDRVEQFF.

This clonotype was recorded many times. This chain connects TRBV12-3 or TRBV12-4 to TRBJ2-2; maybe TRBD1 (6 bases). V was pared by 3 bases and J by 4 bases, with 12 bases between. The CDR3 loop spans 15 amino acids. This chain's CDR3 is CASSLGQGTTGELFF. Here the CDR3 DNA reads TGTGCCAGCAGTTTGGGGCAGGGGACCACCGGGGAGCTGTTTTTT.

The V and J genes are TRBV12-3 or TRBV12-4 and TRBJ2-3; TRBD2 matches at 8 bases. CDR3 length: 15 residues. Trimming cost V 6 bases and J 0 bases; bases outside gene matches: 5. This chain's CDR3 is CASRVSGASTDTQYF. As DNA, the CDR3 is TGTGCCAGCAGAGTTAGCGGGGCTAGCACAGATACGCAGTATTTT.

This clonotype was seen a few times. J is TRBJ1-5 and V is TRBV27, with 10 bases fitting TRBD1. After removal of 6 bases from V and 6 bases from J, the junction contained 11 bases not matched to a gene. The germline gives CDR1 MNHEY, CDR2 SMNVEV (reference sequence). This CDR3 comprises 16 residues. CDR3 in DNA: TGTGCCAGCAGCGCCGGCCCGGGACAGGGGAGTCAGCCCCAGCATTTT. Amino acids: CASSAGPGQGSQPQHF.

This clonotype was seen at least ten times. The chain recombines TRBV15 with TRBJ1-2; a weak D match, TRBD1 (5 bases). Deletions cut 0 bases from V and 8 bases from J, with 16 bases between. The germline V gene has CDR1 LNHNV and CDR2 YYDKDF (reference sequence). The CDR3 covers 15 residues. The CDR3 nucleotides read TGTGCCACCAGCAGAGATCAGTTTAGGGGTCGCGGCTACACCTTC. Its protein is CATSRDQFRGRGYTF.

V usage is TRBV20-1 and J usage is TRBJ1-2, with unresolved D. V lost 1 base and J lost 4, with 13 bases in between. CDR3 length: 14 amino acids. In germline, CDR1 is DFQATT, CDR2 SNEGSKA (reference sequence). The CDR3 DNA is TGCAGTGCTAGAGTCTCCGGGAACCCCTATGGCTACACCTTC. As protein: CSARVSGNPYGYTF.

This clonotype was counted ten times or more. The chain recombines TRBV7-7 with TRBJ2-7; D gene ambiguous. The germline CDR1 and CDR2 sequences are SSHAT and FNYEAQ (reference sequence). The CDR3 has 13 amino acids. V was shortened by 3 bases and J by 1 base, with 7 bases between the two germline ends. The CDR3 bases are TGTGCCAGCAGCTTCGGAGCATCCTACGAGCAGTACTTC. Residues: CASSFGASYEQYF.

The chain employs TRBV7-2 and TRBJ1-2, with D uncertain. V gave up 2 bases and J gave up 4 bases, with 8 bases separating them. The CDR3 runs 13 residues. Germline CDR1 and CDR2: SGHTA and FQGNSA. The CDR3 DNA sequence: TGTGCCAGCAGCTTAAAGAGAAGCTATGGCTACACCTTC. This gives the protein CASSLKRSYGYTF.

This clonotype occurred many times. The rearrangement joins TRBV20-1 to TRBJ1-5; 12 positions agree with TRBD1. V was pared by 6 bases and J by 3 bases, with 6 bases of the junction left unmatched. CDR1 is DFQATT and CDR2 is SNEGSKA in the germline V gene (reference sequence). The CDR3 is made up of 15 amino acids. The CDR3 region is CSARPGQGANQPQHF. The CDR3 DNA reads as TGCAGTGCCCGCCCGGGACAGGGGGCCAATCAGCCCCAGCATTTT.

V is TRBV5-5 and J is TRBJ1-5; the match to TRBD1 covers 7 bases. Germline lookup yields CDR1 SGHKS and CDR2 YYEKEE (reference sequence). The V gene end was trimmed by 2 bases and the J gene end by 3 bases; junction bases not matched to a gene: 2. The length of the CDR3 is 14 residues. CDR3 nucleotide sequence: TGTGCCAGCAGCTTTCAGGGGGACAATCAGCCCCAGCATTTT. It encodes CASSFQGDNQPQHF.

This clonotype occurred many times. The V call is TRBV20-1, the J call TRBJ1-5; 10 bases map to TRBD1. This CDR3 contains 14 residues. Trimming took 6 bases from V and 6 from J; bases not matched to a gene: 8. Looked up from germline, CDR1 is DFQATT and CDR2 is SNEGSKA (reference sequence). The CDR3 spells CSAPDRGNGQPQHF. CDR3 bases: TGCAGTGCCCCGGACAGGGGGAACGGTCAGCCCCAGCATTTT.

Of note for this clonotype: This could be a read error, since a much larger clone is one nucleotide away. In DNA, the CDR3 is TGTGCCAGTAGTATATTGTGGAAGTCTGGGGCCAACGTCCTGTCTTTC. It is translated as CASSILWKSGANVLSF. The rearrangement joins TRBV19 to TRBJ2-6; TRBD1 is a possible D gene (5 bases). This CDR3 is built from 16 residues. Germline V CDR1 and CDR2: LNHDA, SQIVND (reference sequence).

DNA of the CDR3: TGTGCCAGCAGTGATCCGAGCGGGATCGGCACAGATACGCAGTATTTT. It translates to CASSDPSGIGTDTQYF. The chain uses TRBV2 and TRBJ2-3, with 7 bases matching TRBD2. V shed 3 bases and J 1 base; nucleotides not matched to a gene: 7. CDR3 length equals 16 residues. Germline CDR1 and CDR2: SNHLY and FYNNEI.